Following are 23 T cell receptor beta chains from one sample sequenced in a study of T cell changes during pregnancy in multiple sclerosis. The data were produced by immunoSEQ multiplex PCR, yet TCRdb's version contains in-frame clones alone and is incomplete. The top ten hold about 1.6% of the sample, which has 55,000 to 75,000 clones, roughly 94% seen once. The specimen was peripheral blood, collected after pregnancy. All receptors derive from a female donor with multiple sclerosis, enrolled in a pregnancy study.

This clone was observed once. V and J are TRBV9 and TRBJ1-2; no firm D call. V lost 3 bases, J lost 4 bases, and 13 bases lay in between. Germline CDR1 SGDLS, CDR2 YYNGEE. The CDR3 is 14 amino acids. For the CDR3, the DNA is TGTGCCAGCAGCGCAACTGGGGAGAGCTATGGCTACACCTTC. This encodes CASSATGESYGYTF.

This rearrangement joins TRBV5-1 to TRBJ2-1, with 7 bases that match TRBD1. V shed 4 bases, J shed 8 bases, and the junction held 18 bases outside the gene matches. Germline values: CDR1 SGHRS, CDR2 YFSETQ. The CDR3 covers 17 residues. CDR3 residues: CASSHKGGAGGWDEQFF. For the CDR3, the DNA is TGCGCCAGCAGCCACAAGGGTGGCGCAGGGGGTTGGGATGAGCAGTTCTTC.

The chain couples TRBV19 to TRBJ2-7; 7 nucleotides agree with TRBD2. The trim removed 3 bases at V and 0 bases at J, leaving 5 bases unmatched. The CDR3 is 15 residues long. The germline V gene encodes CDR1 LNHDA and CDR2 SQIVND (reference sequence). The CDR3 reads CASSIASGSSYEQYF. Written as DNA, the CDR3 is TGTGCCAGTAGTATCGCTAGCGGCAGCTCCTACGAGCAGTACTTC.

In its sample, this clone was seen once. The gene calls are TRBV4-1 and TRBJ1-1; a weak D match, TRBD1 (5 bases). This CDR3 has 13 amino acids. V was pared by 3 bases and J by 5 bases, with 10 bases between. Looked up from germline, CDR1 is MGHRA and CDR2 is YSYEKL. Written as DNA, the CDR3 is TGCGCCAGCAGCCAGGGGGGATCGACTGAAGCTTTCTTT. Its translation: CASSQGGSTEAFF.

The gene calls are TRBV6-5 and TRBJ1-1; 8 bases fit TRBD1. CDR3 length: 15 residues. Germline CDR1 reads MNHEY; CDR2 reads SVGAGI. The V segment lost 4 bases and the J segment 0 bases; nucleotides outside the gene matches: 4. CDR3 amino acids: CASSFQTGVNTEAFF. In DNA form, the CDR3 reads TGTGCCAGCAGTTTCCAGACAGGGGTGAACACTGAAGCTTTCTTT.

The chain employs TRBV19 and TRBJ2-7; 7 bases are a match to TRBD2. From germline, CDR1 is LNHDA and CDR2 SQIVND (reference sequence). The CDR3 spans 14 residues. The J segment lost 5 bases and the V segment lost 5 bases, leaving 9 bases of the junction unmatched. CDR3 amino acids: CASSWASGGHEQYF. The CDR3 DNA reads as TGTGCCAGTAGTTGGGCTAGCGGAGGCCACGAGCAGTACTTC.

This clone was observed a single time. CDR3 sequence reads: CASSTQPDRVGLDQYF. CDR3 DNA: TGTGCCAGCAGCACTCAACCCGACAGGGTAGGGCTCGACCAGTACTTC. This chain links TRBV21-1 with TRBJ2-7; the table's TRBD1 call for D was not verified on the DNA. TRBV21-1 represents a pseudogene. The CDR3 has 16 residues.

This chain uses TRBV28 with TRBJ1-4; D gene uncertain. CDR1 MDHEN and CDR2 SYDVKM come from the germline V gene. The V gene lost 6 bases and the J gene lost 11 bases, with 19 bases spanning the gap. CDR3 length equals 14 residues. The CDR3 DNA follows: TGTGCCAGCAGCCACGATCGGAGGGCTGGGAAACTGTTTTTT. This gives the protein CASSHDRRAGKLFF. The full variable domain, in which reference TRBV28 and TRBJ1-4 provide the parts outside the CDR3, is DVKVTQSSRYLVKRTGEKVFLECVQDMDHENMFWYRQDPGLGLRLIYFSYDVKMKEKGDIPEGYSVSREKKERFSLILESASTNQTSMYLCASSHDRRAGKLFFGSGTQLSVL.

The chain recombines TRBV2 with TRBJ2-7, with a weak D call TRBD1 (7 bases). The CDR3 sequence is 13 residues long. Trimming took 10 bases from V and 6 from J, leaving 19 bases between them. Germline values: CDR1 SNHLY, CDR2 FYNNEI. Here the CDR3 DNA reads TGTGCCAACCCGGACAGGTGGGGACTCGAGCAGTACTTC. Amino acid sequence: CANPDRWGLEQYF. The variable domain in full, completed from reference TRBV2 and TRBJ2-7, reads EPEVTQTPSHQVTQMGQEVILRCVPISNHLYFYWYRQILGQKVEFLVSFYNNEISEKSEIFDDQFSVERPDGSNFTLKIRSTKLEDSAMYFCANPDRWGLEQYFGPGTRLTVT.

The chain combines TRBV19 with TRBJ2-5, with TRBD2 matching over 11 bases. This CDR3 has 17 amino acids. The germline CDR1 and CDR2 sequences are LNHDA and SQIVND (reference sequence). V lost 5 bases to trimming and J lost 5 bases; unmatched junction nucleotides: 13. CDR3 bases: TGTGCCAGTAGTGAAGAGGGGACTAGCGGTGCCGGGGAGACCCAGTACTTC. Translation gives CASSEEGTSGAGETQYF. Looking up the rest from reference TRBV19 and TRBJ2-5 gives the full variable domain: DGGITQSPKYLFRKEGQNVTLSCEQNLNHDAMYWYRQDPGQGLRLIYYSQIVNDFQKGDIAEGYSVSREKKESFPLTVTSAQKNPTAFYLCASSEEGTSGAGETQYFGPGTRLLVL.

This clone was seen just once. The chain couples TRBV11-1 to TRBJ2-7; no clear D. Per germline, CDR1 SGHAT and CDR2 FQDESV (reference sequence). The V and J ends lost 5 bases and 2 bases respectively, with 13 bases between them. The length of the CDR3 is 14 residues. The CDR3 spells CASSQNKAPYEQYF. Written as DNA, the CDR3 is TGTGCCAGCAGCCAAAATAAAGCCCCCTACGAGCAGTACTTC.

With respect to this clone: A read error may account for a junction end that differs from germline. The V and J genes are TRBV25-1 and TRBJ1-1, with D tentatively TRBD1 (5 bases). The CDR3 runs 12 residues. Per the germline V gene, CDR1 is MGHDK and CDR2 is SYGVNS. The CDR3 region is CASSVSLQDIIF. CDR3 nucleotides: TGTGCCAGCAGTGTAAGCCTACAGGATATCATCTTT. The full variable domain, completed using reference TRBV25-1 and TRBJ1-1, is EADIYQTPRYLVIGTGKKITLECSQTMGHDKMYWYQQDPGMELHLIHYSYGVNSTEKGDLSSESTVSRIRTEHFPLTLESARPSHTSQYLCASSVSLQDIIFGQGTRLTVV.

CDR3 DNA: TGTGCCAGCAGAGCGGACCAAGGACAGGGCGCTGAAGCTTTCTTT. Encoded protein: CASRADQGQGAEAFF. V is TRBV6-5 and J is TRBJ1-1; 8 nucleotides line up with TRBD1. J gave up 6 bases and V 6 bases, and 12 bases lay outside the gene matches. CDR1 and CDR2 from the germline V gene are MNHEY and SVGAGI. CDR3 size: 15 residues.

V is TRBV11-3 and J is TRBJ2-1; D is unclear. The CDR3 length is 13 residues. The germline V gene encodes CDR1 SGHNT and CDR2 YENEEA. Deletions cut 3 bases from V and 8 bases from J, with 11 bases between. The CDR3, as DNA: TGTGCCAGCAGCTTGTCAAGCGACGATGAGCAGTTCTTC. Translated, it gives CASSLSSDDEQFF.

The V call is TRBV7-3, the J call TRBJ2-6, with D possibly being TRBD2 (7 bases). Germline-derived CDR1 and CDR2 are SGHTA and FQGTGA. CDR3 length: 18 residues. V was pared by 5 bases and J by 3 bases, with 20 bases between. CDR3 in amino acids: CASSDVRGGASGANVLTF. Written as DNA, the CDR3 is TGTGCCAGCAGCGACGTTAGGGGGGGCGCGAGTGGGGCCAACGTCCTGACTTTC.

V gene TRBV5-1 combines with J gene TRBJ2-3, with 8 bases matching TRBD2. With V trimmed by 1 base and J by 3 bases, 4 bases remained unmatched. Germline loops: CDR1 SGHRS, CDR2 YFSETQ. The CDR3 runs 15 residues. The CDR3 DNA is TGCGCCAGCAGCTTGATAACTAGCGGAACAGATACGCAGTATTTT. Translating it yields CASSLITSGTDTQYF.

The chain is built from TRBV5-8 and TRBJ2-7; 8 nucleotides align to TRBD2. V lost 0 bases, J lost 6 bases, and 8 bases stayed unmatched. Germline V CDR1 and CDR2: SGHTS, YDEGEE. The CDR3 runs to 15 residues. CDR3 residues: CASSLETGRAGEQYF. CDR3 sequence (DNA): TGTGCCAGCAGCTTGGAAACCGGGAGGGCCGGCGAGCAGTACTTC.

The V call is TRBV28, the J call TRBJ2-7; TRBD2 matches 10 bases. There are 15 residues in the CDR3. Looked up from germline, CDR1 is MDHEN and CDR2 is SYDVKM. V was pared by 2 bases and J by 5 bases, with 6 bases of the junction left unmatched. CDR3: CASSLRWLAGDEQYF. The CDR3 nucleotides read TGTGCCAGCAGTTTAAGATGGCTAGCGGGAGACGAGCAGTACTTC.

Comment on this clone: Germline is not matched at one junction end, which may reflect a read error. The chain carries TRBV7-7 and TRBJ2-7; TRBD1 matches 7 bases. The CDR3 covers 15 residues. Germline values: CDR1 SSHAT, CDR2 FNYEAQ (reference sequence). The CDR3 here is CASSLGQGVSYEQYF. DNA for the CDR3: TGTGCTAGCAGCTTAGGCCAGGGGGTGTCCTACGAGCAGTACTTC.

The chain combines TRBV7-9 with TRBJ1-1, with D uncertain. The CDR3 has 13 residues. V dropped 3 bases and J dropped 1 base, with 6 bases sitting between them. CDR1 and CDR2 from the germline V gene are SEHNR and FQNEAQ (reference sequence). The CDR3 DNA sequence: TGTGCCAGCAGCTTGGAGTCGAACACTGAAGCTTTCTTT. It is translated as CASSLESNTEAFF. Filled out from reference TRBV7-9 and TRBJ1-1, the complete variable domain reads DTGVSQNPRHKITKRGQNVTFRCDPISEHNRLYWYRQTLGQGPEFLTYFQNEAQLEKSRLLSDRFSAERPKGSFSTLEIQRTEQGDSAMYLCASSLESNTEAFFGQGTRLTVV.

V is TRBV5-1 and J is TRBJ2-1, with 9 bases matching TRBD2. This CDR3 is 15 amino acids long. Looked up from germline, CDR1 is SGHRS and CDR2 is YFSETQ. V trimming: 2 bases; J trimming: 4 bases; junction bases outside the gene matches: 4. The CDR3 spells CASSFSSGEYNEQFF. The CDR3 coding sequence is TGCGCCAGCAGCTTTTCTAGCGGGGAGTACAATGAGCAGTTCTTC.

The DNA for the CDR3 is TGTGCCAGCAGCTTGGATGTGGCTTACGAGCAGTACTTC. Its translation is CASSLDVAYEQYF. V usage is TRBV5-4 and J usage is TRBJ2-7; D uncertain. V lost 0 bases and J 4 bases, leaving 8 bases between the germline ends. This CDR3 contains 13 residues. Looked up from germline, CDR1 is SGHNT and CDR2 is YYREEE (reference sequence).

V is TRBV21-1 and J is TRBJ2-4; the table's D call TRBD1 went unverified against the DNA. TRBV21-1 is tagged as a pseudogene. This CDR3 is 15 amino acids long. The CDR3 here is CASSNSTTGEDIQYF. In nucleotides, the CDR3 is TGTGCCAGCAGCAATTCGACAACAGGCGAGGACATTCAGTACTTC.